Listed below are T cell receptor beta chains from one sample, sequenced in a study of T cell responses to AZD1222 COVID-19 vaccine. This table comes from immunoSEQ multiplex PCR, and its TCRdb copy is limited to in-frame clones, with some not included. The sample yields under 150,000 clones, more than 85% seen once. The sample in question was peripheral blood, obtained on day 0 of AZD1222 vaccination. The source is an adult in good health. Each CDR3 is given with its conserved first and last residue.

>TRBJ2-1|TRBV4-1
CASSLWGSYNEQFF
>TRBJ1-5|TRBV19
CASSSGQHSNQPQHF
>TRBJ2-1|TRBV27
CASKNLPGLADNEQFF
>TRBJ2-5|TRBV2
CASSGRGRETQYF
>TRBJ1-1|TRBV7-9
CASSQTPGQEAFF
>TRBJ2-7|TRBV4-2
CASSQDKAGPYEQYF
>TRBJ1-5|TRBV7-2
CASSFHGLNQPQHF
>TRBJ1-2|TRBV4-1
CASSQDSTWGSGYTF
>TRBJ1-2|TRBV2
CASGPGGANYGYTF
>TRBJ1-3|TRBV18
CASSPPSGGINTIYF
>TRBJ1-5|TRBV7-8
CASSHRDILSQPQHF
>TRBJ1-2|TRBV9
CASSYDRGGYGYTF